One and the same sample provided the 22 T cell receptor beta chains below, sequenced in a study of blood T cell repertoires in COVID-19. TCRdb's copy holds only in-frame clones and misses some; the assay was immunoSEQ multiplex PCR. The data show tens of thousands of clones, around 80% seen once. Sequencing input: peripheral blood. The receptors were gathered from a human donor in a cohort sampled during active COVID-19.

This chain uses TRBV4-3 with TRBJ2-6; 7 bases agree with TRBD1. V lost 1 base and J lost 0; bases outside the gene matches: 3. The CDR3 has 17 amino acids. CDR1 LGHNA and CDR2 YSLEER come from the germline V gene. For the CDR3, the DNA is TGCGCCAGCAGCCAAGCCCACAGGGGCTCTGGGGCCAACGTCCTGACTTTC. It yields the protein CASSQAHRGSGANVLTF.

The J gene is TRBJ2-7, the V gene TRBV27; the D is unclear. The CDR3 consists of 13 residues. V lost 8 bases, J lost 4 bases, and 15 bases lay in between. The V gene's germline CDR1 is MNHEY and CDR2 SMNVEV (reference sequence). CDR3 DNA: TGTGCCAGCGGTCTTACGCCTCTATACGAGCAGTACTTC. Its translation is CASGLTPLYEQYF.

V is TRBV7-8 and J is TRBJ2-1; TRBD1 matches 8 bases. Per the germline V gene, CDR1 is SGHVS and CDR2 is FQNEAQ. V dropped 5 bases and J dropped 7; count of bases not matched to a gene: 7. The CDR3 runs 14 residues. The CDR3: CASSRGQGRNEQFF. The CDR3 DNA sequence: TGTGCCAGCAGCCGCGGACAGGGACGGAATGAGCAGTTCTTC. Looking up the rest from reference TRBV7-8 and TRBJ2-1 gives the full variable domain: GAGVSQSPRYKVAKRGQDVALRCDPISGHVSLFWYQQALGQGPEFLTYFQNEAQLDKSGLPSDRFFAERPEGSVSTLKIQRTQQEDSAVYLCASSRGQGRNEQFFGPGTRLTVL.

The chain carries TRBV15 and TRBJ1-6; 10 bases fit TRBD1. V shed 0 bases, J shed 8 bases, and the junction held 10 bases outside the gene matches. From germline, CDR1 is LNHNV and CDR2 YYDKDF (reference sequence). The CDR3 contains 18 residues. Here the CDR3 DNA reads TGTGCCACCAGCAGAGATCTCCTGACAGGGGGCATAGATTCACCCCTCCACTTT. This codes for CATSRDLLTGGIDSPLHF.

This clone has just a few counts. This chain's CDR3 is CASSHDRIPNEKLFF. The CDR3 region has the DNA TGTGCCAGCAGCCACGACAGAATTCCTAATGAAAAACTGTTTTTT. This chain links TRBV2 with TRBJ1-4; perhaps TRBD1 as D (5 bases). The CDR3 runs 15 residues. The V gene lost 6 bases and the J gene lost 3 bases, with 14 bases spanning the gap. Germline V gives CDR1 SNHLY, CDR2 FYNNEI.

The chain couples TRBV6-5 to TRBJ2-7, with TRBD1 matching 9 bases. CDR1 is MNHEY, CDR2 SVGAGI, per germline. The CDR3 consists of 15 residues. Trimming took 4 bases from V and 2 from J; bases not matched to a gene: 6. This CDR3 is CASSSTGTGTYEQYF. The CDR3, as DNA: TGTGCCAGCAGTTCCACCGGGACAGGGACCTACGAGCAGTACTTC.

This clone was seen just once. This chain connects TRBV5-4 to TRBJ2-7; possible D gene TRBD1, 6 bases. Trimming stripped 0 bases from V and 2 bases from J, with 9 bases between. CDR3 length: 14 residues. Germline CDR1 reads SGHNT; CDR2 reads YYREEE (reference sequence). The chain's CDR3 is CASSLGWGPYEQYF. The CDR3 DNA is TGTGCCAGCAGCTTGGGATGGGGGCCCTACGAGCAGTACTTC.

This clone was recorded a few times. V usage is TRBV5-1 and J usage is TRBJ2-7; D is uncertain. CDR3 size: 14 residues. Germline loops: CDR1 SGHRS, CDR2 YFSETQ. The ends were cut back, 4 bases at V and 8 bases at J, with 19 bases in the middle. CDR3 nucleotides: TGCGCCAGCAGCAGCGAGCCCCTTAGACTTAAGCAGTACTTC. This codes for CASSSEPLRLKQYF.

The rearrangement joins TRBV28 to TRBJ2-7, with D perhaps TRBD1 (7 bases). Per the germline V gene, CDR1 is MDHEN and CDR2 is SYDVKM. The CDR3 sequence is 15 residues long. Trimming removed 3 bases from V and 2 bases from J, with 14 bases in between. CDR3 loop: CASSFWGDRTYEQYF. CDR3 bases: TGTGCCAGCAGTTTTTGGGGGGACAGAACCTACGAGCAGTACTTC. Drawing the rest from reference TRBV28 and TRBJ2-7, the complete variable domain is DVKVTQSSRYLVKRTGEKVFLECVQDMDHENMFWYRQDPGLGLRLIYFSYDVKMKEKGDIPEGYSVSREKKERFSLILESASTNQTSMYLCASSFWGDRTYEQYFGPGTRLTVT.

The chain is built from TRBV5-6 and TRBJ2-1; possibly TRBD1 for D (6 bases). The CDR3 extends over 15 amino acids. The germline V gene encodes CDR1 SGHDT and CDR2 YYEEEE. Between the trimmed V and J ends, which lost 4 bases and 5 bases, there was a span of 16 bases. The CDR3 region has the DNA TGTGCCAGCAGCCTCGACAGGTCGTGGGACAATGAGCAGTTCTTC. Protein sequence: CASSLDRSWDNEQFF.

The chain couples TRBV29-1 to TRBJ1-1; 7 bases line up with TRBD1. This CDR3 spans 12 amino acids. CDR1 is SQVTM, CDR2 ANQGSEA, per germline. V lost 5 bases, J lost 6 bases, and 6 bases stayed unmatched. The CDR3 loop is CSVPGQDAEAFF. Here the CDR3 DNA reads TGCAGCGTTCCCGGACAGGACGCTGAAGCTTTCTTT.

This rearrangement joins TRBV7-9 to TRBJ2-7, with 9 bases fitting TRBD1. CDR3 length: 15 amino acids. The V gene end was trimmed by 4 bases and the J gene end by 6 bases; junction bases not matched to a gene: 10. Germline V gene sequence: CDR1 SEHNR, CDR2 FQNEAQ (reference sequence). The CDR3 bases are TGTGCCAGCAGCTCAGGGGACAGGGTGTTTATCGAGCAGTACTTC. This translates into CASSSGDRVFIEQYF. The full variable domain, rest sourced from reference TRBV7-9 and TRBJ2-7, is DTGVSQNPRHKITKRGQNVTFRCDPISEHNRLYWYRQTLGQGPEFLTYFQNEAQLEKSRLLSDRFSAERPKGSFSTLEIQRTEQGDSAMYLCASSSGDRVFIEQYFGPGTRLTVT.

The chain joins TRBV9 to TRBJ1-6; TRBD1 might be the D (5 bases). Trimming pared 4 bases from V and 10 bases from J, leaving 18 bases between. CDR1 SGDLS and CDR2 YYNGEE come from the germline V gene. The CDR3 spans 15 residues. This CDR3 is CASSFPQGLKSPLHF. CDR3 in DNA: TGTGCCAGCAGCTTTCCTCAGGGTCTAAAATCACCCCTCCACTTT.

This clone was recorded once. The chain carries TRBV7-3 and TRBJ2-3; possibly TRBD2 for D (5 bases). Trimming removed 5 bases at V and 6 bases at J, with 15 bases between. The germline V gene encodes CDR1 SGHTA and CDR2 FQGTGA. This CDR3 region has 14 residues. CDR3 sequence (DNA): TGTGCCAGCAGCCTAAACCGGGGTTACGATACGCAGTATTTT. This encodes CASSLNRGYDTQYF.

This clone was picked up a small number of times. V usage is TRBV21-1 and J usage is TRBJ1-1; the listed D gene, TRBD1, was not tested against the DNA. TRBV21-1 corresponds to a pseudogene. The CDR3 runs 16 residues. For the CDR3, the DNA is TGTGCCAGCAGCAAAGGGGGGCAGGGCCGGTGCCCTGAAGCTTTCTTT. It encodes CASSKGGQGRCPEAFF.

J is TRBJ2-7 and V is TRBV5-6; possible D gene TRBD1, 6 bases. The CDR3 has 15 residues. The V end lost 2 bases, the J end lost 2 bases, and 14 bases lay between the germline ends. CDR1 is SGHDT, CDR2 YYEEEE, per germline. CDR3 in amino acids: CASSFNTGITYEQYF. The CDR3, as DNA: TGTGCCAGCAGCTTTAATACAGGGATAACCTACGAGCAGTACTTC.

This chain uses TRBV2 with TRBJ1-2; maybe TRBD1 (5 bases). V dropped 6 bases and J dropped 4 bases, with 12 bases sitting between them. The CDR3 runs to 13 residues. Germline V gene data show CDR1 as SNHLY and CDR2 as FYNNEI. CDR3: CASRKDISYGYTF. The DNA for the CDR3 is TGTGCCAGCAGAAAGGACATATCCTATGGCTACACCTTC.

The genes are TRBV15 and TRBJ2-7; weak D call: TRBD1 (5 bases). The V gene lost 0 bases and the J gene lost 3 bases, with 12 bases spanning the gap. From germline, CDR1 is LNHNV and CDR2 YYDKDF (reference sequence). The CDR3 runs to 15 residues. CDR3 sequence: CATSREAQGNYEQYF. The CDR3 DNA follows: TGTGCCACCAGCAGAGAAGCCCAGGGTAACTACGAGCAGTACTTC. Based on the CDR3 plus reference TRBV15 and TRBJ2-7, the full variable domain is DAMVIQNPRYQVTQFGKPVTLSCSQTLNHNVMYWYQQKSSQAPKLLFHYYDKDFNNEADTPDNFQSRRPNTSFCFLDIRSPGLGDTAMYLCATSREAQGNYEQYFGPGTRLTVT.

V and J are TRBV2 and TRBJ1-2, with 7 bases fitting TRBD1. Germline V gene data show CDR1 as SNHLY and CDR2 as FYNNEI. The V gene end was trimmed by 2 bases and the J gene end by 4 bases; junction bases not matched to a gene: 4. CDR3 size: 14 residues. CDR3 sequence reads: CASSEPTGLYGYTF. The CDR3 nucleotides read TGTGCCAGCAGTGAACCGACAGGGCTCTATGGCTACACCTTC.

The CDR3 DNA is TGTGCCAGCACCATATCCGGGGGAGGGACAGATACGCAGTATTTT. Translation: CASTISGGGTDTQYF. J is TRBJ2-3 and V is TRBV7-6; 7 bases fit TRBD2. The trim removed 7 bases at V and 3 bases at J, leaving 10 bases unmatched. Germline V gene lookup returns CDR1 SGHVS and CDR2 FNYEAQ. The CDR3 is 15 residues long.

The rearrangement uses TRBV4-3 and TRBJ2-2; 8 bases fit TRBD2. V dropped 0 bases and J dropped 4; count of bases not matched to a gene: 10. This CDR3 has 18 residues. Germline V gene data show CDR1 as LGHNA and CDR2 as YSLEER. The CDR3 is CASSQDRQRGPLTGELFF. The CDR3 nucleotides read TGCGCCAGCAGCCAAGACAGACAGCGGGGGCCCCTCACCGGGGAGCTGTTTTTT.

The chain recombines TRBV19 with TRBJ2-7, with D possibly TRBD2 on 6 matching bases. The germline V gene has CDR1 LNHDA and CDR2 SQIVND (reference sequence). V was cut by 4 bases and J by 2 bases, with 9 bases left in between. The CDR3 totals 13 residues. The CDR3 coding sequence is TGTGCCAGTAGTAGCGGGGCGACCTACGAGCAGTACTTC. It is translated as CASSSGATYEQYF.